Each of the 21 T cell receptor beta chains below was sequenced from the same sample in a study of cytomegalovirus exposure and HLA in healthy donors. This table comes from immunoSEQ multiplex PCR, and its TCRdb copy is limited to in-frame clones, with some not included. This table holds around 200,000 clones, approximately 84% found once. Material: PBMCs. Receptors were obtained from a woman aged 18-35 years in good health and CMV-seropositive.

This chain connects TRBV19 to TRBJ1-4; perhaps TRBD1 as D (5 bases). Deletions cut 5 bases from V and 4 bases from J, with 11 bases between. CDR3 length: 14 residues. Looked up from germline, CDR1 is LNHDA and CDR2 is SQIVND (reference sequence). DNA for the CDR3: TGTGCCAGTAGTTCGAGACAGAGTAATGAAAAACTGTTTTTT. This gives the protein CASSSRQSNEKLFF. The full variable domain, completed using reference TRBV19 and TRBJ1-4, is DGGITQSPKYLFRKEGQNVTLSCEQNLNHDAMYWYRQDPGQGLRLIYYSQIVNDFQKGDIAEGYSVSREKKESFPLTVTSAQKNPTAFYLCASSSRQSNEKLFFGSGTQLSVL.

The gene calls are TRBV7-2 and TRBJ1-1, with D perhaps TRBD1 (5 bases). Per the germline V gene, CDR1 is SGHTA and CDR2 is FQGNSA. The CDR3 extends over 14 amino acids. V was shortened by 1 base and J by 1 base, with 7 bases between the two germline ends. In DNA, the CDR3 is TGTGCCAGCAGCTTAGGGCAGGGGAACACTGAAGCTTTCTTT. Protein product: CASSLGQGNTEAFF.

V and J are TRBV19 and TRBJ1-6; D gene uncertain. The CDR3 consists of 13 residues. V was trimmed by 1 base and J by 6 bases, leaving 4 bases between them. In germline, CDR1 is LNHDA, CDR2 SQIVND (reference sequence). The CDR3 loop reads CASSIVRNSPLHF. CDR3 nucleotide sequence: TGTGCCAGTAGTATAGTCCGTAATTCACCCCTCCACTTT.

V usage is TRBV19 and J usage is TRBJ1-2; possible D gene TRBD1, 6 bases. CDR1 is LNHDA, CDR2 SQIVND, per germline (reference sequence). V lost 2 bases to trimming and J lost 8 bases, with 24 bases between them. The CDR3 consists of 17 residues. The CDR3 DNA reads as TGTGCCAGTAGTATATGGGGGCGTCCGATTACGGGCCGGGGCTACACCTTC. This translates into CASSIWGRPITGRGYTF.

The CDR3 DNA reads as TGTGCCAGCAGCCAAAGGACTCCTTTCCCCTACGAGCAGTACTTC. Translated, it gives CASSQRTPFPYEQYF. The chain is built from TRBV14 and TRBJ2-7; tentative D call: TRBD2 (5 bases). Looked up from germline, CDR1 is SGHDN and CDR2 is FVKESK. V lost 2 bases, J lost 2 bases, and 13 bases lay in between. The CDR3 sequence is 15 residues long.

The V call is TRBV9, the J call TRBJ1-2; D perhaps matches TRBD1 (5 bases). Germline CDR1 and CDR2: SGDLS and YYNGEE. The CDR3 has 15 residues. V lost 0 bases, J lost 4 bases, and 13 bases lay in between. CDR3 amino acids: CASSVVEGSGYGYTF. The CDR3 nucleotides read TGTGCCAGCAGCGTAGTGGAGGGGTCGGGCTATGGCTACACCTTC.

This sequence joins TRBV6-1 and TRBJ2-7; 10 nucleotides agree with TRBD2. Germline assignment: CDR1 MNHNS and CDR2 SASEGT. Losses at the gene ends were 7 bases for V and 4 bases for J; bases not matched to a gene: 7. The CDR3 contains 14 residues. The CDR3 DNA sequence: TGTGCCAGCATTCCGGGACTAGCGCTATACGAGCAGTACTTC. It yields the protein CASIPGLALYEQYF.

The chain has TRBV7-8 and TRBJ2-7, with unresolved D. Trimming removed 3 bases from V and 3 bases from J, with 9 bases in between. CDR1 and CDR2 (germline): SGHVS, FQNEAQ. The CDR3 has 13 amino acids. The CDR3 sequence: CASSLTPNYEQYF. The CDR3 DNA reads TGTGCCAGCAGCTTGACTCCAAACTACGAGCAGTACTTC. The variable domain in full, with the rest retrieved from reference TRBV7-8 and TRBJ2-7, is GAGVSQSPRYKVAKRGQDVALRCDPISGHVSLFWYQQALGQGPEFLTYFQNEAQLDKSGLPSDRFFAERPEGSVSTLKIQRTQQEDSAVYLCASSLTPNYEQYFGPGTRLTVT.

For this clone: This CDR3 is also generated by other DNA sequences in the sample. The CDR3 region has the DNA TGTGCCAGCTCACCGGGGAGCTCCTACGAGCAGTACTTC. Translated: CASSPGSSYEQYF. The chain joins TRBV18 to TRBJ2-7, with TRBD2 as a possible D gene (5 bases). Trimming cost V 3 bases and J 0 bases, with 6 bases left between them. Germline-derived CDR1 and CDR2 are KGHSH and LQKENI. The CDR3 spans 13 residues.

The CDR3, as DNA: TGCGCCAGCAGCAGACCGGGACAGCACACCGGGGAGCTGTTTTTT. This codes for CASSRPGQHTGELFF. The rearrangement uses TRBV5-1 and TRBJ2-2; 7 bases agree with TRBD1. Germline trimming cut 4 bases from V and 3 bases from J; bases unmatched to any gene: 6. The germline V gene encodes CDR1 SGHRS and CDR2 YFSETQ. The CDR3 sequence is 15 residues long.

The chain links TRBV10-1 to TRBJ1-1; D gene uncertain. The CDR3 runs 14 residues. Germline CDR1 WNHNN, CDR2 SYGVQD (reference sequence). V lost 5 bases and J lost 0, with 10 bases in between. The chain's CDR3 is CASSPGSMNTEAFF. DNA of the CDR3: TGCGCCAGCAGTCCGGGGAGCATGAACACTGAAGCTTTCTTT.

The V gene is TRBV27, the J gene TRBJ2-2, with unresolved D. V shed 0 bases and J shed 2 bases, with 13 bases lying between them. This CDR3 region has 17 residues. Germline V lookup: CDR1 MNHEY, CDR2 SMNVEV (reference sequence). The CDR3 coding sequence is TGTGCCAGCAGTTTATCAATGATACACCCCAACACCGGGGAGCTGTTTTTT. It codes for CASSLSMIHPNTGELFF.

CDR3 DNA: TGTGCCAGCAGCACCAATACGCGGGGGACAGATACGCAGTATTTT. Protein: CASSTNTRGTDTQYF. The J gene is TRBJ2-3, the V gene TRBV9; 7 nucleotides line up with TRBD2. CDR1 SGDLS and CDR2 YYNGEE come from the germline V gene. J was trimmed by 3 bases and V by 4 bases; bases with no gene match: 8. The CDR3 has 15 amino acids.

This clone was detected only a few times. The chain is built from TRBV27 and TRBJ2-7; TRBD1 agrees at 9 bases. This CDR3 comprises 15 residues. J gave up 2 bases and V 6 bases, and 8 bases lay outside the gene matches. The germline gives CDR1 MNHEY, CDR2 SMNVEV (reference sequence). As DNA, the CDR3 is TGTGCCAGCAGCCTTCTGGGACAGGGAACCTACGAGCAGTACTTC. Its translation: CASSLLGQGTYEQYF.

The chain recombines TRBV18 with TRBJ1-1, with D possibly matching TRBD1 (5 bases). V was clipped by 3 bases and J by 2 bases, with 13 bases between them. CDR1 and CDR2 from the germline V gene are KGHSH and LQKENI. The CDR3 is 15 amino acids. CDR3 DNA: TGTGCCAGCTCACCGAGCGGGGGGTCCAACACTGAAGCTTTCTTT. The encoded protein is CASSPSGGSNTEAFF. The full variable domain, its missing parts supplied by reference TRBV18 and TRBJ1-1, is NAGVMQNPRHLVRRRGQEARLRCSPMKGHSHVYWYRQLPEEGLKFMVYLQKENIIDESGMPKERFSAEFPKEGPSILRIQQVVRGDSAAYFCASSPSGGSNTEAFFGQGTRLTVV.

This clone has more than one count but fewer than ten. This sequence joins TRBV29-1 and TRBJ2-1; 8 bases are shared with TRBD1. Germline loops: CDR1 SQVTM, CDR2 ANQGSEA. This CDR3 has 12 residues. Trimming took 7 bases from V and 5 from J; bases not matched to a gene: 4. CDR3 DNA sequence: TGCAGCGCGGGACAGGCCGACAATGAGCAGTTCTTC. Its protein is CSAGQADNEQFF.

The chain employs TRBV7-2 and TRBJ1-5, with unresolved D. This CDR3 contains 14 residues. Trimming cost V 1 base and J 2 bases, with 6 bases left between them. Germline V gives CDR1 SGHTA, CDR2 FQGNSA. The CDR3: CASSLGTGNQPQHF. The CDR3 coding sequence is TGTGCCAGCAGCTTAGGAACAGGCAATCAGCCCCAGCATTTT.

J is TRBJ1-4 and V is TRBV19; no reliable D call. Trimming shortened V by 5 bases and J by 5 bases, and 15 bases separated the two germline ends. The germline CDR1 and CDR2 sequences are LNHDA and SQIVND (reference sequence). The CDR3 totals 15 residues. CDR3 coding DNA: TGTGCCAGTAGTCCTCTGGGCAGGCTGAATGAAAAACTGTTTTTT. It translates to CASSPLGRLNEKLFF.

The genes are TRBV2 and TRBJ2-7, with D unclear. CDR3 length: 11 amino acids. Trimming pared 4 bases from V and 4 bases from J, leaving 5 bases between. CDR1 SNHLY and CDR2 FYNNEI come from the germline V gene. CDR3: CASSVSYEQYF. The CDR3 nucleotides are TGTGCCAGCAGTGTTTCTTACGAGCAGTACTTC.

This clone has a handful of counts. Written as DNA, the CDR3 is TGTGCCAGCAGACAGGACAGTTATACGCAGTATTTT. Its protein product is CASRQDSYTQYF. The chain has TRBV4-2 and TRBJ2-3, with a weak D call TRBD1 (6 bases). The CDR3 loop spans 12 amino acids. Trimming pared 6 bases from V and 7 bases from J, leaving 11 bases between. The germline V gene has CDR1 LGHNA and CDR2 YNFKEQ.

This chain uses TRBV18 with TRBJ1-2, with a possible D match to TRBD1 (5 bases). The germline V gene encodes CDR1 KGHSH and CDR2 LQKENI. The CDR3 loop spans 15 amino acids. V was cut by 3 bases and J by 2 bases, with 13 bases left in between. The CDR3 nucleotides read TGTGCCAGCTCACCCGGGGGAGATCTAAACTATGGCTACACCTTC. Translated, it gives CASSPGGDLNYGYTF.